The 17 T cell receptor beta chains below all came from one sample that was sequenced in a study of cytomegalovirus exposure and HLA in healthy donors. PCR employed 60 Vbeta and 13 Jbeta primers. The repertoire was sequenced with immunoSEQ multiplex PCR; TCRdb's copy has only in-frame clones and lacks some. This sample carries around 220,000 clones, about 70% of them seen once, and the ten largest clones take 1.8%. Material: PBMCs. Source of these receptors: a woman aged 25 to 39 in good health and CMV-seronegative.

This clone was observed a single time. This chain uses TRBV4-1 with TRBJ2-7; 10 bases fit TRBD1. Looked up from germline, CDR1 is MGHRA and CDR2 is YSYEKL. The J segment lost 1 base and the V segment lost 5 bases, leaving 2 bases of the junction unmatched. The CDR3 is 14 amino acids. Here the CDR3 reads CASSRDRGSYEQYF. DNA for the CDR3: TGCGCCAGCAGCAGGGACAGGGGATCCTACGAGCAGTACTTC.

Concerning this clone: One end of the junction is discordant with germline, which a read error may explain. The chain couples TRBV6-5 to TRBJ1-6, with D possibly TRBD1 on 5 matching bases. The CDR3 consists of 12 residues. The germline CDR1 and CDR2 sequences are MNHEY and SVGAGI. In DNA, the CDR3 is TGTGCCAGCACCCGGGGGAATTCCCCCCTCCACTTT. This encodes CASTRGNSPLHF.

The CDR3 protein is CASSSLAGQPQHF. DNA for the CDR3: TGTGCCAGCAGTTCTCTCGCCGGGCAGCCCCAGCATTTT. The chain is built from TRBV27 and TRBJ1-5, with D unclear. The CDR3 is made up of 13 amino acids. With 4 bases removed from V and 7 bases from J, the gap between germline ends came to 11 bases. Germline CDR1 is MNHEY and CDR2 is SMNVEV (reference sequence).

The genes are TRBV12-5 and TRBJ2-3, with D unresolved. This CDR3 has 15 amino acids. From germline, CDR1 is LGHNT and CDR2 FRNRAP. V lost 3 bases and J lost 0, with 10 bases in between. This CDR3 is CASGFGSASTDTQYF. The CDR3 DNA reads as TGTGCTAGTGGTTTCGGGTCGGCGAGCACAGATACGCAGTATTTT.

The chain joins TRBV25-1 to TRBJ1-1, with a weak D call TRBD1 (5 bases). The CDR3 contains 14 residues. The V end was cut by 2 bases, the J end by 0 bases, with 7 bases between. CDR1 is MGHDK, CDR2 SYGVNS, per germline. The CDR3 DNA is TGTGCCAGCAGTGAAGGGGCGATGAACACTGAAGCTTTCTTT. It specifies CASSEGAMNTEAFF.

This chain joins TRBV23-1 and TRBJ1-2; TRBD1 aligns across 7 bases. TRBV23-1 is classed as an ORF, of uncertain function. Losses at the gene ends were 8 bases for V and 3 bases for J; bases not matched to a gene: 12. There are 15 residues in the CDR3. The CDR3 spells CASAGEQGCYYGYTF. The CDR3 DNA reads TGCGCCAGCGCAGGAGAACAGGGGTGTTACTATGGCTACACCTTC.

The J gene is TRBJ2-3, the V gene TRBV2, with TRBD2 matching 9 bases. Per the germline V gene, CDR1 is SNHLY and CDR2 is FYNNEI. The CDR3 is 16 amino acids. The ends lost 8 bases at V and 0 bases at J; junction bases unmatched: 9. CDR3 sequence (DNA): TGTGCCAGCTGGGAACTTGGGACTAGCAGCACAGATACGCAGTATTTT. Translation gives CASWELGTSSTDTQYF. Combining the CDR3 with reference TRBV2 and TRBJ2-3 gives the whole variable domain EPEVTQTPSHQVTQMGQEVILRCVPISNHLYFYWYRQILGQKVEFLVSFYNNEISEKSEIFDDQFSVERPDGSNFTLKIRSTKLEDSAMYFCASWELGTSSTDTQYFGPGTRLTVL.

The rearrangement joins TRBV6-5 to TRBJ2-1; TRBD1 agrees at 9 bases. Germline CDR1 reads MNHEY; CDR2 reads SVGAGI. The trim removed 6 bases at V and 8 bases at J, leaving 8 bases unmatched. The CDR3 has 14 amino acids. CDR3 residues: CASSPGTGSYEQFF. CDR3 bases: TGTGCCAGCAGCCCGGGGACAGGGTCTTATGAGCAGTTCTTC.

This chain connects TRBV7-8 to TRBJ2-5; D might be TRBD2 (7 bases). V gave up 10 bases and J gave up 5 bases, with 17 bases separating them. This CDR3 region has 13 residues. CDR1 and CDR2 from the germline V gene are SGHVS and FQNEAQ. The CDR3 DNA is TGTGCCACCCGATCGGGGGGCCATGAGACCCAGTACTTC. It translates to CATRSGGHETQYF.

V gene TRBV10-3 combines with J gene TRBJ1-1, with D tentatively TRBD1 (5 bases). CDR3 size: 13 residues. Trimming stripped 0 bases from V and 5 bases from J, with 7 bases between. The V gene's germline CDR1 is ENHRY and CDR2 SYGVKD. The CDR3 nucleotides are TGTGCCATCAGTGAGTCGGGGGGGACTGAAGCTTTCTTT. It encodes CAISESGGTEAFF.

This chain links TRBV5-1 with TRBJ2-7; 10 positions match TRBD2. With V trimmed by 4 bases and J by 0 bases, 7 bases remained unmatched. CDR1 and CDR2 from the germline V gene are SGHRS and YFSETQ. CDR3 size: 16 residues. The CDR3 nucleotides read TGCGCCAGCAGCCCGACGGGACTAGCGAACTCCTACGAGCAGTACTTC. Amino acids: CASSPTGLANSYEQYF.

This rearrangement joins TRBV29-1 to TRBJ2-7; a possible D gene is TRBD2 (6 bases). The germline gives CDR1 SQVTM, CDR2 ANQGSEA. This CDR3 contains 15 residues. The V and J ends lost 4 bases and 7 bases respectively, with 23 bases between them. DNA of the CDR3: TGCAGCGTTGCCGGGACTCCAAACCGGTCGGGGGAGCAGTACTTC. Residues: CSVAGTPNRSGEQYF.

This rearrangement joins TRBV28 to TRBJ2-7, with D possibly being TRBD1 (6 bases). Trimming took off 6 bases at V and 6 bases at J, with 21 bases between the two ends. In germline, CDR1 is MDHEN, CDR2 SYDVKM. The CDR3 length is 15 residues. The CDR3 DNA follows: TGTGCCAGCAGCCCTCCAATGAGGGGGTTAGGCGAGCAGTACTTC. Translation gives CASSPPMRGLGEQYF.

V gene TRBV29-1 combines with J gene TRBJ2-2; TRBD2 aligns across 7 bases. The CDR3 is 14 amino acids. The V gene end was trimmed by 5 bases and the J gene end by 4 bases; junction bases not matched to a gene: 7. CDR1 and CDR2 from the germline V gene are SQVTM and ANQGSEA. DNA for the CDR3: TGCAGCGTTCCCGGCAGCGGGGTCACCGGGGAGCTGTTTTTT. It yields the protein CSVPGSGVTGELFF.

The rearrangement joins TRBV5-1 to TRBJ2-5, with 10 bases identical to TRBD2. The length of the CDR3 is 16 residues. Trimming took 4 bases from V and 3 from J; bases not matched to a gene: 9. Germline-derived CDR1 and CDR2 are SGHRS and YFSETQ. The CDR3 sequence is CASSPGTSERKETQYF. CDR3 nucleotide sequence: TGCGCCAGCAGCCCCGGGACTAGCGAACGAAAAGAGACCCAGTACTTC.

This clone occurred a few times. The chain carries TRBV7-6 and TRBJ1-5, with 7 nucleotides matching TRBD1. Germline V CDR1 and CDR2: SGHVS, FNYEAQ. V shed 11 bases and J 0 bases; nucleotides not matched to a gene: 7. The CDR3 totals 14 residues. DNA for the CDR3: TGTGCCCGAGACAGGGTCGGTAGCAATCAGCCCCAGCATTTT. Its translation: CARDRVGSNQPQHF.

The V and J genes are TRBV9 and TRBJ2-5; TRBD2 is a possible D gene (6 bases). Germline CDR1 is SGDLS and CDR2 is YYNGEE. The ends were cut back, 2 bases at V and 7 bases at J, with 12 bases in the middle. This CDR3 spans 13 amino acids. The CDR3 spells CASSVGGGVTQYF. CDR3 sequence (DNA): TGTGCCAGCAGCGTCGGGGGAGGCGTGACCCAGTACTTC. Drawing the rest from reference TRBV9 and TRBJ2-5, the complete variable domain is DSGVTQTPKHLITATGQRVTLRCSPRSGDLSVYWYQQSLDQGLQFLIQYYNGEERAKGNILERFSAQQFPDLHSELNLSSLELGDSALYFCASSVGGGVTQYFGPGTRLLVL.